A selection of T cell receptor beta chains follows, all from one sample in a study of T cells in Graves' hyperthyroidism and ophthalmopathy. TCRdb independently ran MiXCR on the multiplex PCR reads; one entry per CDR3 protein. The sample carries about 690,000 distinct CDR3 sequences, around a sixth recorded once. The specimen was blood. These receptors were collected from a man aged 45-65 years with Graves' hyperthyroidism. Both conserved end residues are part of each CDR3. Each record gives: clone size, D gene, CDR3 length, J gene, V gene, CDR3 protein, CDR3 DNA. The D gene is left open where the match is weak. Rows give clone size only sometimes, using once, few, many, or a class for an expanded clone.

abundance: many
d_gene: TRBD1
len: 14
j_gene: TRBJ1-4
v_gene: TRBV20-1
CDR3aa: CSASTGQLNEKLFF
CDR3nt: TGCAGTGCTAGTACGGGACAGCTGAATGAAAAACTGTTTTTT

abundance: .
d_gene: .
len: 16
j_gene: TRBJ2-3
v_gene: TRBV24-1
CDR3aa: CATSDFRDPSTDTQYF
CDR3nt: TGTGCCACCAGTGATTTCCGGGACCCCAGCACAGATACGCAGTATTTT

abundance: few
d_gene: TRBD1
len: 16
j_gene: TRBJ1-5
v_gene: TRBV7-9
CDR3aa: CASSYWTGGENQPQHF
CDR3nt: TGTGCCAGCAGCTATTGGACAGGGGGCGAGAATCAGCCCCAGCATTTT

abundance: few
d_gene: TRBD2
len: 15
j_gene: TRBJ2-3
v_gene: TRBV5-1
CDR3aa: CASHIIAGGGDTQYF
CDR3nt: TGCGCCAGCCACATTATAGCGGGAGGCGGAGATACGCAGTATTTT

abundance: many
d_gene: .
len: 14
j_gene: TRBJ1-2
v_gene: TRBV7-2
CDR3aa: CASSFQGQNYGYTF
CDR3nt: TGTGCCAGCAGCTTCCAAGGGCAGAACTATGGCTACACCTTC

abundance: many
d_gene: TRBD1
len: 13
j_gene: TRBJ2-7
v_gene: TRBV28
CDR3aa: CATQGQGRGEQYF
CDR3nt: TGTGCCACGCAAGGACAGGGAAGGGGCGAGCAGTACTTC

abundance: few
d_gene: .
len: 16
j_gene: TRBJ2-1
v_gene: TRBV3-1
CDR3aa: CASSRRWGDGPNEQFF
CDR3nt: TGTGCCAGCAGCCGCCGTTGGGGAGACGGGCCTAATGAGCAGTTCTTC

abundance: many
d_gene: TRBD1
len: 13
j_gene: TRBJ1-2
v_gene: TRBV29-1
CDR3aa: CSVGVNRGQGYTF
CDR3nt: TGCAGCGTTGGGGTAAACAGGGGGCAAGGCTACACCTTC

abundance: few
d_gene: TRBD1
len: 15
j_gene: TRBJ2-2
v_gene: TRBV11-3
CDR3aa: CASRAGTGGPGELFF
CDR3nt: TGTGCCAGCAGAGCCGGGACAGGGGGCCCCGGGGAGCTGTTTTTT

abundance: .
d_gene: .
len: 17
j_gene: TRBJ2-2
v_gene: TRBV24-1
CDR3aa: CATSDFRTAKNTGELFF
CDR3nt: TGTGCCACCAGTGATTTCAGGACAGCAAAGAACACCGGGGAGCTGTTTTTT

abundance: .
d_gene: TRBD2
len: 16
j_gene: TRBJ2-3
v_gene: TRBV29-1
CDR3aa: CSVEGSSGGEADTQYF
CDR3nt: TGCAGCGTTGAAGGCTCTAGCGGGGGAGAAGCAGATACGCAGTATTTT

abundance: .
d_gene: TRBD1
len: 15
j_gene: TRBJ2-7
v_gene: TRBV10-3
CDR3aa: CAISEKGQGGYEQYF
CDR3nt: TGTGCCATCAGTGAAAAGGGACAGGGGGGCTACGAGCAGTACTTC

abundance: few
d_gene: TRBD2
len: 13
j_gene: TRBJ2-7
v_gene: TRBV25-1
CDR3aa: CASKSSGRHEQYF
CDR3nt: TGTGCCAGCAAATCTAGCGGGAGGCACGAGCAGTACTTC

abundance: .
d_gene: .
len: 14
j_gene: TRBJ1-2
v_gene: TRBV28
CDR3aa: CASSLGPWREGYTF
CDR3nt: TGTGCCAGCAGTTTGGGACCCTGGCGGGAGGGCTACACCTTC

abundance: once
d_gene: TRBD1
len: 16
j_gene: TRBJ1-5
v_gene: TRBV9
CDR3aa: CASSGGTDYSNQPQHF
CDR3nt: TGTGCCAGCAGCGGGGGGACAGACTATAGCAATCAGCCCCAGCATTTT

abundance: .
d_gene: .
len: 14
j_gene: TRBJ1-5
v_gene: TRBV6-1
CDR3aa: CASSPSPPRKPQHF
CDR3nt: TGTGCCAGCAGTCCCTCCCCCCCGAGGAAGCCCCAGCATTTT

abundance: many
d_gene: .
len: 14
j_gene: TRBJ1-5
v_gene: TRBV28
CDR3aa: CASRAWTVNQPQHF
CDR3nt: TGTGCCAGCAGGGCCTGGACGGTCAATCAGCCCCAGCATTTT

abundance: .
d_gene: .
len: 14
j_gene: TRBJ1-6
v_gene: TRBV20-1
CDR3aa: CSAKEGFYNSPLHF
CDR3nt: TGCAGTGCTAAGGAGGGGTTCTATAATTCACCCCTCCACTTT

abundance: .
d_gene: .
len: 16
j_gene: TRBJ2-1
v_gene: TRBV27
CDR3aa: CASSQSPRSFDNEQFF
CDR3nt: TGTGCCAGCAGTCAATCACCCAGGAGTTTCGACAATGAGCAGTTCTTC

abundance: many
d_gene: .
len: 11
j_gene: TRBJ2-5
v_gene: TRBV20-1
CDR3aa: CSARYVETQYF
CDR3nt: TGCAGTGCTAGATACGTGGAGACCCAGTACTTC

abundance: .
d_gene: .
len: 17
j_gene: TRBJ2-6
v_gene: TRBV5-1
CDR3aa: CASSWELTGSGANVLTF
CDR3nt: TGCGCCAGCAGCTGGGAGTTGACAGGCTCTGGGGCCAACGTCCTGACTTTC

abundance: few
d_gene: TRBD2
len: 14
j_gene: TRBJ2-1
v_gene: TRBV12-3/TRBV12-4
CDR3aa: CASSLAGGFDEQFF
CDR3nt: TGTGCCAGCAGTTTGGCGGGAGGGTTTGATGAGCAGTTCTTC

abundance: many
d_gene: .
len: 16
j_gene: TRBJ2-5
v_gene: TRBV12-3/TRBV12-4
CDR3aa: CASTLRYRAEQETQYF
CDR3nt: TGTGCCAGCACCTTAAGGTATAGGGCGGAACAAGAGACCCAGTACTTC

abundance: many
d_gene: .
len: 15
j_gene: TRBJ2-1
v_gene: TRBV7-8
CDR3aa: CASSWTLSSYNEQFF
CDR3nt: TGTGCCAGCAGCTGGACTTTGAGCTCCTACAATGAGCAGTTCTTC

abundance: few
d_gene: TRBD2
len: 14
j_gene: TRBJ2-7
v_gene: TRBV29-1
CDR3aa: CSVGMAGGPYEQYF
CDR3nt: TGCAGCGTTGGTATGGCGGGAGGTCCCTACGAGCAGTACTTC

abundance: .
d_gene: .
len: 15
j_gene: TRBJ2-5
v_gene: TRBV6-2/TRBV6-3
CDR3aa: CASSYPDGAQETQYF
CDR3nt: TGTGCCAGCAGTTACCCCGATGGCGCGCAAGAGACCCAGTACTTC

abundance: few
d_gene: .
len: 14
j_gene: TRBJ1-2
v_gene: TRBV7-9
CDR3aa: CASSSQQENDGYTF
CDR3nt: TGTGCCAGCAGCTCGCAACAGGAAAATGATGGCTACACCTTC

abundance: few
d_gene: .
len: 17
j_gene: TRBJ2-7
v_gene: TRBV24-1
CDR3aa: CATSDGTAGAPSFEQYF
CDR3nt: TGTGCCACCAGTGATGGGACGGCAGGGGCTCCCTCCTTCGAGCAGTACTTC

abundance: .
d_gene: .
len: 16
j_gene: TRBJ2-2
v_gene: TRBV6-1
CDR3aa: CASSEFGQGHTGELFF
CDR3nt: TGTGCCAGCAGTGAATTCGGCCAGGGCCACACCGGGGAGCTGTTTTTT

abundance: many
d_gene: TRBD1
len: 15
j_gene: TRBJ2-5
v_gene: TRBV11-3
CDR3aa: CASSLSTGLGETQYF
CDR3nt: TGTGCCAGCAGCTTATCGACAGGGTTGGGAGAGACCCAGTACTTC

abundance: few
d_gene: .
len: 14
j_gene: TRBJ2-5
v_gene: TRBV5-1
CDR3aa: CASSLEPQRETQYF
CDR3nt: TGCGCCAGCAGCTTGGAACCTCAGAGGGAGACCCAGTACTTC

abundance: many
d_gene: .
len: 15
j_gene: TRBJ2-5
v_gene: TRBV9
CDR3aa: CASSESGLRRETQYF
CDR3nt: TGTGCCAGCAGCGAATCCGGGCTCAGGAGGGAGACCCAGTACTTC

abundance: .
d_gene: .
len: 13
j_gene: TRBJ2-7
v_gene: TRBV15
CDR3aa: CATGGGGASEQYF
CDR3nt: TGTGCCACCGGAGGAGGAGGGGCCTCCGAGCAGTACTTC

abundance: many
d_gene: TRBD2
len: 15
j_gene: TRBJ2-2
v_gene: TRBV6-2/TRBV6-3
CDR3aa: CASSLAGGLPGELFF
CDR3nt: TGTGCCAGCAGTCTAGCGGGAGGCCTCCCCGGGGAGCTGTTTTTT

abundance: many
d_gene: TRBD1
len: 15
j_gene: TRBJ1-2
v_gene: TRBV7-2
CDR3aa: CASSRQGQPNYGYTF
CDR3nt: TGTGCCAGCAGCCGACAGGGGCAACCTAACTATGGCTACACCTTC

abundance: .
d_gene: .
len: 17
j_gene: TRBJ1-1
v_gene: TRBV28
CDR3aa: CASSFAGAANPYSEAFF
CDR3nt: TGTGCCAGCAGTTTTGCAGGGGCGGCTAATCCTTACTCTGAAGCTTTCTTT

abundance: few
d_gene: .
len: 15
j_gene: TRBJ1-5
v_gene: TRBV19
CDR3aa: CASSITGTKNQPQHF
CDR3nt: TGTGCCAGTAGTATTACGGGGACTAAAAATCAGCCCCAGCATTTT

abundance: many
d_gene: .
len: 15
j_gene: TRBJ1-5
v_gene: TRBV7-2
CDR3aa: CASSLGGSGNQPQHF
CDR3nt: TGTGCCAGCAGCTTAGGGGGTAGTGGCAATCAGCCCCAGCATTTT

abundance: .
d_gene: TRBD2
len: 24
j_gene: TRBJ2-3
v_gene: TRBV7-9
CDR3aa: CASSSPLRRGAGEADTQSTDTQYF
CDR3nt: TGTGCCAGCAGCTCCCCACTCCGGAGGGGAGCGGGAGAGGCGGATACGCAGAGCACAGATACGCAGTATTTT

abundance: many
d_gene: TRBD1
len: 15
j_gene: TRBJ2-3
v_gene: TRBV18
CDR3aa: CASSPRQGATDTQYF
CDR3nt: TGTGCCAGCTCACCTCGGCAGGGGGCAACAGATACGCAGTATTTT

abundance: many
d_gene: .
len: 13
j_gene: TRBJ2-3
v_gene: TRBV27
CDR3aa: CASYFQNTDTQYF
CDR3nt: TGTGCCAGCTATTTCCAGAACACAGATACGCAGTATTTT

abundance: many
d_gene: TRBD1
len: 16
j_gene: TRBJ2-5
v_gene: TRBV2
CDR3aa: CASSPSGQGGRETQYF
CDR3nt: TGTGCCAGCAGCCCAAGCGGACAGGGGGGACGAGAGACCCAGTACTTC

abundance: .
d_gene: .
len: 16
j_gene: TRBJ1-4
v_gene: TRBV7-2
CDR3aa: CASSSQGGYANEKLFF
CDR3nt: TGTGCCAGCAGCTCCCAAGGGGGGTACGCTAATGAAAAACTGTTTTTT

abundance: many
d_gene: .
len: 15
j_gene: TRBJ2-1
v_gene: TRBV24-1
CDR3aa: CATSDASGPLGEQFF
CDR3nt: TGTGCCACCAGTGATGCATCCGGGCCCCTTGGTGAGCAGTTCTTC

abundance: many
d_gene: TRBD1
len: 15
j_gene: TRBJ2-7
v_gene: TRBV27
CDR3aa: CASSLPGQPLYEQYF
CDR3nt: TGTGCCAGCAGTTTACCGGGACAGCCCCTTTACGAGCAGTACTTC

abundance: many
d_gene: .
len: 14
j_gene: TRBJ1-2
v_gene: TRBV7-9
CDR3aa: CATQTLGNPYGYTF
CDR3nt: TGTGCCACCCAAACTTTAGGGAATCCCTATGGCTACACCTTC

abundance: many
d_gene: .
len: 12
j_gene: TRBJ2-1
v_gene: TRBV6-1
CDR3aa: CASSLSTSHTFF
CDR3nt: TGTGCCAGCAGTTTGAGTACTAGCCATACGTTCTTC